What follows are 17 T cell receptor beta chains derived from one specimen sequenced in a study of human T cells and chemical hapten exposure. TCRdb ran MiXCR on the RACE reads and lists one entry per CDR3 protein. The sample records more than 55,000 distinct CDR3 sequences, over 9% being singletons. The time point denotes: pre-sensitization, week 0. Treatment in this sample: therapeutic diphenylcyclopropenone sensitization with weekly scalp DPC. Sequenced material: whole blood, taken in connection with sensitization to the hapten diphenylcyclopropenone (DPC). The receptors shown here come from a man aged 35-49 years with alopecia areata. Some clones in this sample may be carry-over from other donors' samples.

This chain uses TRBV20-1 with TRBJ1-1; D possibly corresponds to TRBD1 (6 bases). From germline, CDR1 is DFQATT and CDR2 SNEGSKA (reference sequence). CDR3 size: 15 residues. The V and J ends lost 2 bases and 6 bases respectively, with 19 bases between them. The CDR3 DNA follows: TGCAGTGCTAGAAAGGGGGAGGGCGCCGGGGCTGAAGCTTTCTTT. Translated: CSARKGEGAGAEAFF.

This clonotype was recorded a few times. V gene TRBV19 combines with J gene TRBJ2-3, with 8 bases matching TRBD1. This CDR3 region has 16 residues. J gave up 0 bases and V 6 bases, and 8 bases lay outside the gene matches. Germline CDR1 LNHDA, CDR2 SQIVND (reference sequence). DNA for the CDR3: TGTGCCAGTAGCCGGAGGACAGGGATCAGCACAGATACGCAGTATTTT. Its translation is CASSRRTGISTDTQYF.

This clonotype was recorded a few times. The CDR3 coding sequence is TGTGCCAGCAGTCTTCTGTGGGGGAAGGATGAGCAGTTCTTC. It is translated as CASSLLWGKDEQFF. V and J are TRBV6-5 and TRBJ2-1; TRBD1 or TRBD2 may be the D gene (5 bases each). Germline values: CDR1 MNHEY, CDR2 SVGAGI. There are 14 residues in the CDR3. Trimming removed 5 bases from V and 8 bases from J, with 16 bases in between.

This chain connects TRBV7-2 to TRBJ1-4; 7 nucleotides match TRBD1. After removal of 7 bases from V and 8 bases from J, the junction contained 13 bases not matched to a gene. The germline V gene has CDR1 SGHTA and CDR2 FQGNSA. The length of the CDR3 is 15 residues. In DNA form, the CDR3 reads TGTGCCAGCAACCCCCGAAAGGGGGCTGGGGAAAAACTGTTTTTT. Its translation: CASNPRKGAGEKLFF.

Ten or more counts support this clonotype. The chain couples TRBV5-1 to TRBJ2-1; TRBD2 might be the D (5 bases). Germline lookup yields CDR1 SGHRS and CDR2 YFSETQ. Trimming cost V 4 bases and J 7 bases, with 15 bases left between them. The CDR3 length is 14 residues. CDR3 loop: CASSHPGPGNEQFF. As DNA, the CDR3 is TGCGCCAGCAGCCACCCCGGGCCGGGAAATGAGCAGTTCTTC.

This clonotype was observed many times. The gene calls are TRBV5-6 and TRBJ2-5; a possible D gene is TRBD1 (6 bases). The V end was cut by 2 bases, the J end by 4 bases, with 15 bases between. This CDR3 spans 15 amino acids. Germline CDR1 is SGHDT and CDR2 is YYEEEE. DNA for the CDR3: TGTGCCAGCAGCTTTACCACAGGACAGAGAGAGACCCAGTACTTC. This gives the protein CASSFTTGQRETQYF. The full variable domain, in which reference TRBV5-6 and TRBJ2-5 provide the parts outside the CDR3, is DAGVTQSPTHLIKTRGQQVTLRCSPKSGHDTVSWYQQALGQGPQFIFQYYEEEERQRGNFPDRFSGHQFPNYSSELNVNALLLGDSALYLCASSFTTGQRETQYFGPGTRLLVL.

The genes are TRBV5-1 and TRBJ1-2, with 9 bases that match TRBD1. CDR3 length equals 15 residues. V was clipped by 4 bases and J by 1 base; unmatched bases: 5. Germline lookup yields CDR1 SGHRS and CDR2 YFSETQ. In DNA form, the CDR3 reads TGCGCCAGCAGCCCGGCGGACAGGGGTAACTATGGCTACACCTTC. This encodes CASSPADRGNYGYTF.

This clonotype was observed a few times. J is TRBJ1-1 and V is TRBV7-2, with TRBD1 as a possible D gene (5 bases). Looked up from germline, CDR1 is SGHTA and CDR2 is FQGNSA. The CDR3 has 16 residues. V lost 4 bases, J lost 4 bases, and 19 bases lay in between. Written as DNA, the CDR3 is TGTGCCAGCAGCTCCGGGGGGTGGCGGGGCGCCACTGAAGCTTTCTTT. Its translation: CASSSGGWRGATEAFF.

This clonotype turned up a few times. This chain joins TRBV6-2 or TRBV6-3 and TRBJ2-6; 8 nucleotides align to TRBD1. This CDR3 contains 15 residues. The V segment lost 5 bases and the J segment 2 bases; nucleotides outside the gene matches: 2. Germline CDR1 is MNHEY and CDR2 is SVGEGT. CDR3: CASSPQGAGANVLTF. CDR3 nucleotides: TGTGCCAGCAGTCCACAGGGGGCTGGGGCCAACGTCCTGACTTTC.

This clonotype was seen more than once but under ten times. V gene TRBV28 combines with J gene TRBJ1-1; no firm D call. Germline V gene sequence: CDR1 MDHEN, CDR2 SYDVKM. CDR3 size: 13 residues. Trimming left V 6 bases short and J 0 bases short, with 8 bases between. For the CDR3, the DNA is TGTGCCAGCAGGTCGGGAATGAACACTGAAGCTTTCTTT. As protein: CASRSGMNTEAFF.

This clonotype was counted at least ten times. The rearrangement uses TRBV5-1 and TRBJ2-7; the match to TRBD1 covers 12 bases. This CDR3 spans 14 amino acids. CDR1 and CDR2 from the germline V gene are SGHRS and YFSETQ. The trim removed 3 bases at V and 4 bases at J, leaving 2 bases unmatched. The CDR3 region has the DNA TGCGCCAGCAGCTGGGGACAGGGGGCTTACGAGCAGTACTTC. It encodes CASSWGQGAYEQYF. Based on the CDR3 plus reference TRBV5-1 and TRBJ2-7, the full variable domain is KAGVTQTPRYLIKTRGQQVTLSCSPISGHRSVSWYQQTPGQGLQFLFEYFSETQRNKGNFPGRFSGRQFSNSRSEMNVSTLELGDSALYLCASSWGQGAYEQYFGPGTRLTVT.

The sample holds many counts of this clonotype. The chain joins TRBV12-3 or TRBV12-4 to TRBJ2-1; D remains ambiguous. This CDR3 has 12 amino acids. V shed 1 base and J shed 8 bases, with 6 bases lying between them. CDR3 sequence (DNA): TGTGCCAGCAGTTTAGAACTCCATGAGCAGTTCTTC. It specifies CASSLELHEQFF.

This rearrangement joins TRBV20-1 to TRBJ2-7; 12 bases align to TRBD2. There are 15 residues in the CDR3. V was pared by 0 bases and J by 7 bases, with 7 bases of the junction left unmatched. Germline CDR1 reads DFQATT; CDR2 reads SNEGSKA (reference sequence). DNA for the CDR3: TGCAGTGCTAGAGATCCGACTAGCGGGAGACAGGAGCAGTACTTC. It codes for CSARDPTSGRQEQYF.

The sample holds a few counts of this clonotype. The CDR3 DNA reads as TGTGCCAGCAGCGGGACAGGAAGTGAAAAACTGTTTTTT. It specifies CASSGTGSEKLFF. This chain joins TRBV28 and TRBJ1-4; TRBD1 matches at 8 bases. CDR3 length equals 13 residues. The V and J ends lost 6 bases and 7 bases, in that order; junction bases with no gene match: 4. Germline CDR1 MDHEN, CDR2 SYDVKM.

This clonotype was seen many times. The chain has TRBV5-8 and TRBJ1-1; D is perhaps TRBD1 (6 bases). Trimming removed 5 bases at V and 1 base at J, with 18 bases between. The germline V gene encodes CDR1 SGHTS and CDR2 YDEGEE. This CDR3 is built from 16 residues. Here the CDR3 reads CASRKGSGTQNTEAFF. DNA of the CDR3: TGTGCCAGCAGGAAGGGATCCGGGACACAGAACACTGAAGCTTTCTTT.

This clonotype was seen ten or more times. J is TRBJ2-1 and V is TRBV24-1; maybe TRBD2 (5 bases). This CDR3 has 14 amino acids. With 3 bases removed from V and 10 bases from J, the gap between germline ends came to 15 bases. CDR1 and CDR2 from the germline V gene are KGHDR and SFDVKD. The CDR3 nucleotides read TGTGCCACCAGTGATACCCTCCCGAGGGCCGAGCAGTTCTTC. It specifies CATSDTLPRAEQFF.

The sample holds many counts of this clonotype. CDR3 in DNA: TGCAGGGGCCTTATAGCGGGAGACGGGAATGAGCAGTTCTTC. Protein product: CRGLIAGDGNEQFF. The chain recombines TRBV20-1 with TRBJ2-1; 9 nucleotides align to TRBD2. Looked up from germline, CDR1 is DFQATT and CDR2 is SNEGSKA (reference sequence). The CDR3 runs to 14 residues.